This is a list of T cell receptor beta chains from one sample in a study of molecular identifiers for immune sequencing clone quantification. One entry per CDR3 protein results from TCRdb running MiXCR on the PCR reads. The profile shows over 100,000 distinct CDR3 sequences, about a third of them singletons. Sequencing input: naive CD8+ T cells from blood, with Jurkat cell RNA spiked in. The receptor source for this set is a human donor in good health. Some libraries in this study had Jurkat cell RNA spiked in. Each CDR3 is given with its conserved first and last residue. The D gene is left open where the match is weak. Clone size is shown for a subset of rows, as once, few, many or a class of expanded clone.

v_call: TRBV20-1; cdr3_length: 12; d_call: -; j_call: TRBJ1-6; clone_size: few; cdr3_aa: CSRMTDNSPLHF; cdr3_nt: TGCAGCCGAATGACAGATAATTCACCCCTCCACTTT
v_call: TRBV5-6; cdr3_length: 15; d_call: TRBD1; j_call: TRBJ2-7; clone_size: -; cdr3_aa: CASSSDRVRRYGQYF; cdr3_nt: TGTGCCAGCAGCTCGGACAGGGTAAGGAGGTACGGGCAGTACTTC
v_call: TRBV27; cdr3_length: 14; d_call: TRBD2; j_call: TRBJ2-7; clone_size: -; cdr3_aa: CASSISGRAYEQYF; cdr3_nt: TGTGCCAGCAGTATTAGCGGGAGGGCCTACGAGCAGTACTTC
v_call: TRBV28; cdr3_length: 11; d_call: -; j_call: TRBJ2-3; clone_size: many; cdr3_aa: CASSLGGTQYF; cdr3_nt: TGTGCCAGCAGCCTAGGGGGTACGCAGTATTTT
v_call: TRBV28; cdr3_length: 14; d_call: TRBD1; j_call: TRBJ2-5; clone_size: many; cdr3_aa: CASSLETGFETQYF; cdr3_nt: TGTGCCAGCAGTTTAGAGACAGGGTTCGAGACCCAGTACTTC
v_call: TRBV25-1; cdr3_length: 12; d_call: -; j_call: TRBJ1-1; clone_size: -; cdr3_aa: CASSYAGTEAFF; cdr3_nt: TGTGCCAGCAGTTACGCCGGGACTGAAGCTTTCTTT
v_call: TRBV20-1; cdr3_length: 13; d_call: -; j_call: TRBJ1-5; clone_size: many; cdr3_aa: CSAPDGFDQPQHF; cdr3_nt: TGCAGTGCTCCGGACGGGTTCGATCAGCCCCAGCATTTT
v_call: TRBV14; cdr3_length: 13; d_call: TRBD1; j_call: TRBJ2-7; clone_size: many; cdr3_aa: CASSQWTGVKQYF; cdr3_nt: TGTGCCAGCAGCCAATGGACAGGGGTTAAGCAGTACTTC
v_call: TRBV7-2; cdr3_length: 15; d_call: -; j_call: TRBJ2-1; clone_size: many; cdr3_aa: CASSLSPGRGDEQFF; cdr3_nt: TGTGCCAGCAGCTTATCCCCTGGACGAGGCGATGAGCAGTTCTTC
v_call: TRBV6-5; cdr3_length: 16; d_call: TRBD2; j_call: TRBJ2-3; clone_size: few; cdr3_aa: CASSSGLAGGGGTQYF; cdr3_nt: TGTGCCAGCAGTTCCGGACTAGCGGGAGGAGGGGGTACGCAGTATTTT
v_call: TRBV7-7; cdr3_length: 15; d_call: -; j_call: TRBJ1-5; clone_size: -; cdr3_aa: CASSSRGGLDQPQHF; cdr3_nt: TGTGCCAGCAGCTCTAGGGGCGGGCTCGATCAGCCCCAGCATTTT
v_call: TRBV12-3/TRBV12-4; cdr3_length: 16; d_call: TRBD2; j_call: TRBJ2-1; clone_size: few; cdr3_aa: CASSLGLAGADNEQFF; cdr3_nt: TGTGCCAGCAGTTTGGGACTAGCGGGAGCGGACAATGAGCAGTTCTTC
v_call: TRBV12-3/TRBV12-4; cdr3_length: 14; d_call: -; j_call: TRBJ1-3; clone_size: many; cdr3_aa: CASHPRSSGNTIYF; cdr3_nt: TGTGCCAGCCACCCCAGGTCCTCTGGAAACACCATATATTTT
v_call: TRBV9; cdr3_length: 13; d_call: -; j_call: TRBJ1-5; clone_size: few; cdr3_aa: CASSDGPGGPQHF; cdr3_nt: TGTGCCAGCAGCGATGGACCGGGAGGGCCCCAGCATTTT
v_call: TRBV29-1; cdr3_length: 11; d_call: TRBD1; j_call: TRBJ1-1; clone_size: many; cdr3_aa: CSVDRATEAFF; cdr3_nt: TGCAGCGTAGACAGGGCCACTGAAGCTTTCTTT
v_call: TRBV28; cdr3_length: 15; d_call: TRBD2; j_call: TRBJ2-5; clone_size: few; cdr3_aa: CASSHLADLGETQYF; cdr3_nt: TGTGCCAGCAGTCACCTAGCGGACCTGGGGGAGACCCAGTACTTC
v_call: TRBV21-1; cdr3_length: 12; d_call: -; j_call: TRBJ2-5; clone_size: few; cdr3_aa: CASSKSDETQYF; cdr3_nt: TGTGCCAGCAGCAAAAGTGACGAGACCCAGTACTTC
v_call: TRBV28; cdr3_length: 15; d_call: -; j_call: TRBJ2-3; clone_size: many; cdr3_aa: CASRFWGRSTDTQYF; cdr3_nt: TGTGCCAGCAGGTTTTGGGGGCGAAGCACAGATACGCAGTATTTT
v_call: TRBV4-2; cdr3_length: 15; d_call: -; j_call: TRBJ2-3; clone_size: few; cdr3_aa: CASSQEFLSTDTQYF; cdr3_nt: TGTGCCAGCAGCCAAGAGTTCCTGAGCACAGATACGCAGTATTTT
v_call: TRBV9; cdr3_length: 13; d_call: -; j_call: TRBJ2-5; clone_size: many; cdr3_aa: CASSVVGEETQYF; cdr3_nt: TGTGCCAGCAGCGTAGTCGGGGAAGAGACCCAGTACTTC
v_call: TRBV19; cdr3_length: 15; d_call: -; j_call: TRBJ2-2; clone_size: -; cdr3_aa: CASSAGAHYAGELFF; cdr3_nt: TGTGCCAGTAGTGCCGGCGCCCACTATGCCGGGGAGCTGTTTTTT
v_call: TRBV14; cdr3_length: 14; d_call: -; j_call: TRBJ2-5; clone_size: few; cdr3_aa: CASSQDTSSETQYF; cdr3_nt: TGTGCCAGCAGCCAAGATACTTCTTCGGAGACCCAGTACTTC
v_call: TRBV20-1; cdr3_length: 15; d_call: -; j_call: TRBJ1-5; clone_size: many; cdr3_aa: CSARDLGDSNQPQHF; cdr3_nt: TGCAGTGCTAGAGATCTCGGGGACAGCAATCAGCCCCAGCATTTT
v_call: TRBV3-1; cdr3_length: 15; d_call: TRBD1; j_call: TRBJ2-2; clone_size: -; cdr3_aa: CASSRDKTGAEELVF; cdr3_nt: TGTGCCAGCAGCCGAGATAAGACAGGGGCGGAGGAGCTGGTTTTT
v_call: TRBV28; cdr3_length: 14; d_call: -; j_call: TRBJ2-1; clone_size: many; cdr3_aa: CASSLQGTYNEQFF; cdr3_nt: TGTGCCAGCAGTTTACAGGGCACCTACAATGAGCAGTTCTTC